These 18 T cell receptor beta chains originate from one sample sequenced in a study of blood T cell repertoires in COVID-19. TCRdb's copy holds only in-frame clones and misses some; the assay was immunoSEQ multiplex PCR. The data contain hundreds of thousands of clones, 88% of them singletons. Source material: PBMCs or T cells enriched from blood (not recorded which). The receptors were sampled from a woman aged 50 to 60 who had recovered from COVID-19.

The chain combines TRBV29-1 with TRBJ2-7, with D perhaps matching TRBD1 (6 bases). CDR3 length equals 14 residues. V was pared by 0 bases and J by 4 bases, with 13 bases between. Germline V gives CDR1 SQVTM, CDR2 ANQGSEA. The CDR3 sequence: CSVEDQGHPYEQYF. In DNA, the CDR3 is TGCAGCGTTGAAGATCAGGGACACCCTTACGAGCAGTACTTC.

This chain uses TRBV7-2 with TRBJ1-2; D might be TRBD1 (5 bases). Trimming took off 4 bases at V and 2 bases at J, with 11 bases between the two ends. The CDR3 is 14 amino acids. The germline V gene encodes CDR1 SGHTA and CDR2 FQGNSA. CDR3 protein: CASSSSTGNYGYTF. CDR3 DNA: TGTGCCAGCAGCTCAAGCACAGGAAACTATGGCTACACCTTC.

The gene calls are TRBV19 and TRBJ1-1; D unclear. The CDR3 covers 12 residues. Looked up from germline, CDR1 is LNHDA and CDR2 is SQIVND (reference sequence). Trimming took 6 bases from V and 6 from J, leaving 11 bases between them. The CDR3 DNA follows: TGTGCCAGTAGGGGTTGGAGCGCTGAAGCTTTCTTT. This sequence encodes CASRGWSAEAFF. Drawing the rest from reference TRBV19 and TRBJ1-1, the complete variable domain is DGGITQSPKYLFRKEGQNVTLSCEQNLNHDAMYWYRQDPGQGLRLIYYSQIVNDFQKGDIAEGYSVSREKKESFPLTVTSAQKNPTAFYLCASRGWSAEAFFGQGTRLTVV.

The V gene is TRBV28, the J gene TRBJ1-2, with a possible D match to TRBD1 (6 bases). Trimming took 6 bases from V and 7 from J, leaving 15 bases between them. This CDR3 is built from 13 residues. Germline-derived CDR1 and CDR2 are MDHEN and SYDVKM. CDR3 DNA sequence: TGTGCCAGCAGAATGGGGGGGGCGATTGGCTACACCTTC. Translating gives CASRMGGAIGYTF.

The chain employs TRBV20-1 and TRBJ2-7; 9 bases align to TRBD1. Germline lookup yields CDR1 DFQATT and CDR2 SNEGSKA (reference sequence). This CDR3 has 13 residues. With V trimmed by 6 bases and J by 3 bases, 6 bases remained unmatched. CDR3 coding DNA: TGCAGTGCAAGTCGGGACAGGGACTACGAGCAGTACTTC. Its translation is CSASRDRDYEQYF.

CDR3 sequence: CASSLEGGGLSYGYTF. CDR3 sequence (DNA): TGTGCCAGCAGCTTAGAGGGGGGAGGGCTGAGCTATGGCTACACCTTC. This rearrangement joins TRBV7-2 to TRBJ1-2; a weak D match, TRBD1 (6 bases). Trimming stripped 1 base from V and 4 bases from J, with 16 bases between. Per germline, CDR1 SGHTA and CDR2 FQGNSA. This CDR3 contains 16 residues.

V gene TRBV27 combines with J gene TRBJ1-2; tentative D call: TRBD1 (6 bases). In germline, CDR1 is MNHEY, CDR2 SMNVEV (reference sequence). This CDR3 comprises 15 residues. V was pared by 2 bases and J by 2 bases, with 12 bases between. CDR3 DNA sequence: TGTGCCAGCAGTTTAGAAAGAAGGGGGAACTATGGCTACACCTTC. Translating gives CASSLERRGNYGYTF.

The chain uses TRBV29-1 and TRBJ1-1; a weak D match, TRBD1 (5 bases). Per germline, CDR1 SQVTM and CDR2 ANQGSEA. CDR3 size: 17 residues. V gave up 6 bases and J gave up 2 bases, with 25 bases separating them. The CDR3 DNA sequence: TGCAGCGTCATAGGACCGGAAAGGTGGCAGGGCAACACTGAAGCTTTCTTT. Translation: CSVIGPERWQGNTEAFF.

The chain links TRBV24-1 to TRBJ2-3; 9 bases line up with TRBD1. The CDR3 totals 16 residues. V shed 4 bases, J shed 9 bases, and the junction held 13 bases outside the gene matches. Germline CDR1 and CDR2: KGHDR and SFDVKD. The CDR3 protein is CATSDTRQGVGWTQYF. The CDR3 DNA follows: TGTGCCACCAGTGACACACGACAGGGGGTAGGATGGACGCAGTATTTT.

The gene calls are TRBV6-5 and TRBJ1-2, with a possible D match to TRBD1 (5 bases). V dropped 4 bases and J dropped 6 bases, with 15 bases sitting between them. The CDR3 covers 14 residues. Germline V gene sequence: CDR1 MNHEY, CDR2 SVGAGI. The CDR3 is CASSSTGRTDGYTF. The DNA for the CDR3 is TGTGCCAGCAGTTCTACAGGCCGTACCGATGGCTACACCTTC.

The J gene is TRBJ2-7, the V gene TRBV4-2, with D maybe TRBD2 (6 bases). Germline CDR1 reads LGHNA; CDR2 reads YNFKEQ. Trimming took off 1 base at V and 2 bases at J, with 12 bases between the two ends. This CDR3 has 15 amino acids. CDR3 in DNA: TGTGCCAGCAGCCAAGGTAGCGGAGAGACCTACGAGCAGTACTTC. It encodes CASSQGSGETYEQYF.

The V gene is TRBV28, the J gene TRBJ2-1, with D possibly matching TRBD1 (5 bases). Germline loops: CDR1 MDHEN, CDR2 SYDVKM. This CDR3 spans 12 amino acids. The V and J ends lost 6 bases and 12 bases respectively, with 15 bases between them. DNA for the CDR3: TGTGCCAGCAGCGTCACTTCTAGGGGGCAGTTCTTC. Translated: CASSVTSRGQFF.

CDR3 protein: CASSFEIAGTQYF. DNA of the CDR3: TGTGCCAGCAGTTTCGAAATCGCGGGGACCCAGTACTTC. The chain recombines TRBV7-2 with TRBJ2-5; tentatively, D is TRBD2 (5 bases). CDR1 SGHTA and CDR2 FQGNSA come from the germline V gene. V was cut by 6 bases and J by 7 bases, with 15 bases left in between. This CDR3 contains 13 residues.

CDR3 residues: CSASKDYEAFF. The CDR3, as DNA: TGCAGTGCTAGCAAGGACTACGAAGCTTTCTTT. This sequence joins TRBV20-1 and TRBJ1-1; D not certain. Trimming shortened V by 3 bases and J by 8 bases, and 10 bases separated the two germline ends. Germline V gene lookup returns CDR1 DFQATT and CDR2 SNEGSKA (reference sequence). The CDR3 is 11 amino acids.

In its sample, this clone ranks as medium-sized. Other DNA sequences in this sample translate to the same CDR3. The chain uses TRBV29-1 and TRBJ2-7, with 12 bases lining up with TRBD2. Germline V CDR1 and CDR2: SQVTM, ANQGSEA. This CDR3 is 13 amino acids long. Unmatched junction bases numbered 3, after V lost 6 bases and J lost 3 bases. The CDR3 DNA is TGCAGCGTCCTAGCGGGAGGGGGCTACGAGCAGTACTTC. Amino acid sequence: CSVLAGGGYEQYF.

CDR3 DNA sequence: TGTGCCAGCAGTAGACAGGGTCGGAACACCGGGGAGCTGTTTTTT. Amino acids: CASSRQGRNTGELFF. The chain couples TRBV6-5 to TRBJ2-2, with 7 bases fitting TRBD1. The CDR3 totals 15 residues. The V gene's germline CDR1 is MNHEY and CDR2 SVGAGI. The V and J ends lost 5 bases and 1 base, in that order; junction bases with no gene match: 4.

The CDR3 nucleotides read TGTGCCAGCAGCTTAGGAGCCGGGGGCAATGAGCAGTTCTTC. Its translation is CASSLGAGGNEQFF. The chain has TRBV7-2 and TRBJ2-1; the D gene is possibly TRBD2 (6 bases). The CDR3 is made up of 14 amino acids. The germline V gene has CDR1 SGHTA and CDR2 FQGNSA. Between the trimmed V and J ends, which lost 1 base and 6 bases, there was a span of 10 bases.

The rearrangement uses TRBV28 and TRBJ1-6, with unresolved D. The CDR3 has 16 residues. V lost 2 bases, J lost 0 bases, and 8 bases lay in between. Germline V gives CDR1 MDHEN, CDR2 SYDVKM. Written as DNA, the CDR3 is TGTGCCAGCAGTTTAGAGAGAAGCTCCTATAATTCACCCCTCCACTTT. Its translation: CASSLERSSYNSPLHF.